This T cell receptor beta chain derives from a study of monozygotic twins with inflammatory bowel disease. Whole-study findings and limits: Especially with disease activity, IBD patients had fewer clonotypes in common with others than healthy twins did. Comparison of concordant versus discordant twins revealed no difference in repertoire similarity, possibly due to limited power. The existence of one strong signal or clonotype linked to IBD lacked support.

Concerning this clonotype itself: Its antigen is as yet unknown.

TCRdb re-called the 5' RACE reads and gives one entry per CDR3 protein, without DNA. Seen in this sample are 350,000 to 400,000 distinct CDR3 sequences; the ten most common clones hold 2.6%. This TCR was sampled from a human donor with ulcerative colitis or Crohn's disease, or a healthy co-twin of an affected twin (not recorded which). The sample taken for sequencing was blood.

The CDR3 here is CASSVKPSGYIGNSPLHF. The V call is TRBV9, the J call TRBJ1-6. From germline, CDR1 is SGDLS and CDR2 YYNGEE. This CDR3 is built from 18 residues.